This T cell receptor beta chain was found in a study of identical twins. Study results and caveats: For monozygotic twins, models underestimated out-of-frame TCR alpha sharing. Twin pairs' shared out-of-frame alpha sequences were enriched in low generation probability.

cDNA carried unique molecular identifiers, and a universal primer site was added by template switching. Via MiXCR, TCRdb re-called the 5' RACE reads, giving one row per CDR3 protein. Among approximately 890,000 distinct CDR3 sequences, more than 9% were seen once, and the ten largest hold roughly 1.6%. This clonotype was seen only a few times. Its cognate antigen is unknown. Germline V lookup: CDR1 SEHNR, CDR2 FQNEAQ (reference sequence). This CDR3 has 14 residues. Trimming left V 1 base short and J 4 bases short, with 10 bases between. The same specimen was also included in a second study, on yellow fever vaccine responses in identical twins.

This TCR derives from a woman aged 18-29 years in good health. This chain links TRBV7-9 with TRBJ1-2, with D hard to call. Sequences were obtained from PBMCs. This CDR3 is CASSLDGGAYGYTF. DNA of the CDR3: TGTGCCAGCAGCTTAGATGGAGGCGCCTATGGCTACACCTTC. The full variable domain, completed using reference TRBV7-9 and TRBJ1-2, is DTGVSQNPRHKITKRGQNVTFRCDPISEHNRLYWYRQTLGQGPEFLTYFQNEAQLEKSRLLSDRFSAERPKGSFSTLEIQRTEQGDSAMYLCASSLDGGAYGYTFGSGTRLTVV.